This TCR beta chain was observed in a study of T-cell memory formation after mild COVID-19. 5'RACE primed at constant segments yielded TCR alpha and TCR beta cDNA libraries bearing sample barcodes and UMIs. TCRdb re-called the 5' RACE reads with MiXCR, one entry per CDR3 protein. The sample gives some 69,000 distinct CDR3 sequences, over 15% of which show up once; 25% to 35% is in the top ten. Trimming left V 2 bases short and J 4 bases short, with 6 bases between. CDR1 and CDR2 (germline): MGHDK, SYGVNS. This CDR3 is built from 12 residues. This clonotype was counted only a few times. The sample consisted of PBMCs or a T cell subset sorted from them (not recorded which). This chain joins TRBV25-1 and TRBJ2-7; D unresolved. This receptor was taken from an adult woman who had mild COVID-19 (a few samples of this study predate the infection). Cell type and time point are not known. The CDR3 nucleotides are TGTGCCAGCAGTGAAGGAGAGTACGAGCAGTACTTC. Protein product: CASSEGEYEQYF.